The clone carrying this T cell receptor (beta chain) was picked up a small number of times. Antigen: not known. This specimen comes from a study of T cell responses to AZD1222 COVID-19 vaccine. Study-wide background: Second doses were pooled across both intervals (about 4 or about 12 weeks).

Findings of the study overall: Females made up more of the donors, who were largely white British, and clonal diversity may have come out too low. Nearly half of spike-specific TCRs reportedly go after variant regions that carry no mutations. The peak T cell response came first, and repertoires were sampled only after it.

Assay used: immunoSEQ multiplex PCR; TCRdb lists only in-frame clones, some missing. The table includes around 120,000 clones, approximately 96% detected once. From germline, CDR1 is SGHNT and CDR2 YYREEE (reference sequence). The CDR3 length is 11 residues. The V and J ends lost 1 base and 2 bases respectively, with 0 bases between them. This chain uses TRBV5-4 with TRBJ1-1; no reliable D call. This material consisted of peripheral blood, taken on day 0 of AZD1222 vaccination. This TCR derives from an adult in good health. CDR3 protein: CASSLNTEAFF. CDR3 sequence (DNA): TGTGCCAGCAGCTTGAACACTGAAGCTTTCTTT.